Sequencing of this TCR beta chain was carried out in a study of T cell responses to AZD1222 COVID-19 vaccine. Study-wide findings and caveats: Spike was spanned by vaccine-associated CD4 TCRs, which were dominant at 160-218 and 743-854. Baseline seropositives among AZD1222 recipients totaled only five to seven. Clonal diversity was possibly underestimated; the donors were predominantly white British and more often female. Spike-specific TCR repertoires showed rising breadth and depth after two AZD1222 doses.

Points on this clone: The antigen is unknown.

The germline V gene has CDR1 GTSNPN and CDR2 SVGIG (reference sequence). This CDR3 spans 15 amino acids. V shed 2 bases and J shed 1 base, with 14 bases lying between them. Assay: immunoSEQ multiplex PCR; the TCRdb copy retains only in-frame clones and omits some. The sample lists over 120,000 clones; roughly 90% were seen once. Source: peripheral blood, taken 28 days after the second AZD1222 dose. V and J are TRBV30 and TRBJ2-5, with D possibly matching TRBD2 (6 bases). This TCR was sampled from an adult who received the AZD1222 COVID-19 vaccine. CDR3 DNA sequence: TGTGCCTGGAGTACCTGGGGGGAACGCCAAGAGACCCAGTACTTC. The encoded protein is CAWSTWGERQETQYF.